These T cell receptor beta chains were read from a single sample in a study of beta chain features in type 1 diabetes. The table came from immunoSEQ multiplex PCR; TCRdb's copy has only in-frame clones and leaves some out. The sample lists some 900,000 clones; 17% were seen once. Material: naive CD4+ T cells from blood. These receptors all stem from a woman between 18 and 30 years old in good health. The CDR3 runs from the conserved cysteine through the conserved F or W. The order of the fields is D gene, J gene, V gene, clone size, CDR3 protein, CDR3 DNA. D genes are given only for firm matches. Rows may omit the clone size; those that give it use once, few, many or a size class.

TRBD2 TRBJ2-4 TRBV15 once CATSRELREAKNIQYF TGTGCCACCAGCAGAGAGTTGCGGGAGGCCAAAAACATTCAGTACTTC
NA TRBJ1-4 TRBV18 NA CASSPFGSGNEKLFF TGTGCCAGCTCACCGTTCGGGTCGGGTAATGAAAAACTGTTTTTT
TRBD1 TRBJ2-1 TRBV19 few CASSTGQGLYNEQFF TGTGCCAGTAGTACGGGACAGGGGTTATACAATGAGCAGTTCTTC
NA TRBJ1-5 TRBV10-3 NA CAISEGPGNQPQHF TGTGCCATCAGTGAGGGGCCCGGCAATCAGCCCCAGCATTTT
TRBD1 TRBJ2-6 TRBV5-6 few CASSFLDRVFDVLTF TGTGCCAGCAGCTTCTTGGACAGGGTCTTTGACGTCCTGACTTTC
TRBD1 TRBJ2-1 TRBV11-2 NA CASGQGSYNEQFF TGTGCCAGCGGACAGGGTTCCTACAATGAGCAGTTCTTC
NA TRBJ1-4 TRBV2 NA CASSPDRWSNEKLFF TGTGCCAGCAGTCCTGACAGGTGGAGTAATGAAAAACTGTTTTTT
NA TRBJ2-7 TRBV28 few CASSSNYEQYF TGTGCCAGCAGTTCGAACTACGAGCAGTACTTC
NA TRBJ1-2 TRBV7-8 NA CASGRSSQGGYTF TGTGCCAGCGGACGGAGTAGTCAGGGTGGCTACACCTTC
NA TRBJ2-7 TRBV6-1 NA CASSEAPSQSYEQYF TGTGCCAGCAGTGAAGCCCCTAGCCAATCCTACGAGCAGTACTTC
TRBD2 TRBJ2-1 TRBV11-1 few CASTEGGAGGLTYNEQFF TGTGCCAGCACCGAAGGGGGGGCGGGAGGACTTACCTACAATGAGCAGTTCTTC
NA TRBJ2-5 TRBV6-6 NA CASSFRRGAETQYF TGTGCCAGCAGTTTCCGCAGGGGTGCAGAGACCCAGTACTTC
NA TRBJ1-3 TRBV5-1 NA CASRREGSGNTIYF TGCGCCAGCAGGAGGGAAGGGTCTGGAAACACCATATATTTT
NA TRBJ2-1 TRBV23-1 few CASRGAVPQGRNEQFF TGCGCCAGCAGGGGTGCAGTACCCCAGGGGAGGAATGAGCAGTTCTTC
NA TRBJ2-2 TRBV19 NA CASRFGTTNTGELFF TGTGCCAGTAGGTTCGGGACAACGAACACCGGGGAGCTGTTTTTT
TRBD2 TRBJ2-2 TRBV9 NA CASSVGLAGSPSTGELFF TGTGCCAGCAGCGTAGGTCTAGCGGGATCCCCTTCCACCGGGGAGCTGTTTTTT
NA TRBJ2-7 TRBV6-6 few CASSSPRGASHF TGTGCCAGCAGTTCCCCCCGGGGGGCCTCACACTTC
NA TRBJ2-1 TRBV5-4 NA CASSSPTAYNEQFF TGTGCCAGCAGCTCCCCGACAGCCTACAATGAGCAGTTCTTC
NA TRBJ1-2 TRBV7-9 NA CASSSSSTYGYTF TGTGCCAGCAGCTCTAGTTCTACCTATGGCTACACCTTC
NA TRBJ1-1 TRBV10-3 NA CAISELNTEAFF TGTGCCATCAGTGAATTGAACACTGAAGCTTTCTTT
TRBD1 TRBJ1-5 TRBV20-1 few CSARVQGAQHF TGCAGTGCTAGAGTTCAGGGGGCCCAGCATTTT
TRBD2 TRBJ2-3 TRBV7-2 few CASSLATSGLGDTQYF TGTGCCAGCAGCTTAGCAACTAGCGGACTGGGAGATACGCAGTATTTT
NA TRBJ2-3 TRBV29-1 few CSVYRERYSTDTQYF TGCAGCGTTTACAGGGAGAGATATAGCACAGATACGCAGTATTTT
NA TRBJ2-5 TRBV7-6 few CASSSPWKVGETQYF TGTGCCAGCAGCTCCCCCTGGAAGGTTGGGGAGACCCAGTACTTC
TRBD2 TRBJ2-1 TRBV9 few CASSPWASGSGEQFF TGTGCCAGCAGCCCCTGGGCCAGCGGGAGTGGTGAGCAGTTCTTC
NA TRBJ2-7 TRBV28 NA CASRGAGAEYEQYF TGTGCCAGCAGAGGTGCGGGGGCAGAGTACGAGCAGTACTTC
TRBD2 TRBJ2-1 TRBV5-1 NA CASSYVAGGYNEQFF TGCGCCAGCAGCTACGTAGCGGGAGGATACAATGAGCAGTTCTTC
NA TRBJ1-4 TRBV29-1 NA CSVGLRTSNEKLFF TGCAGCGTTGGACTGCGCACGTCTAATGAAAAACTGTTTTTT